The 22 T cell receptor beta chains reported below all come from one sample, sequenced in a study of regulatory T cells in long-lasting Graves disease. Time point given: newly diagnosed GD, antithyroid drugs for less than 3 months. With RNA extracted from PBMCs as input, the TCR library was made. Sequencing libraries for TCR beta were prepared with iRepertoire HTBI primers and Arm-PCR of CDR3 regions. MiXCR was run by TCRdb on the multiplex PCR reads, yielding one entry per CDR3 protein. Here the sample spans 400,000 to 450,000 distinct CDR3 sequences, more than 13% being singletons. These same data were also listed under a study on T cells in Graves' hyperthyroidism and ophthalmopathy.

The sample here was peripheral blood mononuclear cells (PBMCs), taken at new diagnosis, from a patient treated with antithyroid drugs. These receptors all stem from a woman aged 25 to 39 with Graves disease.

The rearrangement links TRBV10-3 to TRBJ2-1; 9 bases are a match to TRBD1. Near its end, the DNA agrees better with TRBJ2-7, so the J call may be wrong. The germline CDR1 and CDR2 sequences are ENHRY and SYGVKD. The CDR3 has 16 residues. This CDR3 is CAISDSRDRAVYEQYF. CDR3 nucleotide sequence: TGTGCCATCAGTGATAGTCGGGACAGGGCCGTCTACGAGCAGTACTTC.

This clonotype was observed a few times. A much larger clone sits a single nucleotide away, making a read error possible. The chain uses TRBV7-3 and TRBJ2-1, with D possibly matching TRBD1 (6 bases). Per germline, CDR1 SGHTA and CDR2 FQGTGA. This CDR3 is 17 amino acids long. Trimming left V 5 bases short and J 11 bases short, with 28 bases between. CDR3 nucleotide sequence: TGTGCCAGCAGCCCTCTAAGCAGGGGTGATCCTTTGAATAAGCAGTTCTTC. It encodes CASSPLSRGDPLNKQFF.

In its sample, this clonotype was seen many times. The rearrangement joins TRBV5-6 to TRBJ1-1; D ambiguous. V gave up 1 base and J gave up 3 bases, with 28 bases separating them. Germline V gene lookup returns CDR1 SGHDT and CDR2 YYEEEE. The CDR3 contains 20 residues. Here the CDR3 DNA reads TGTGCCAGCAGCTTGTTAGACCGGGTTCTGAGGACTCAAGACCACACTGAAGCTTTCTTT. This translates into CASSLLDRVLRTQDHTEAFF.

In this sample, this clonotype turned up a few times. This chain's CDR3 is CATSDLPRPRRTEAFF. For the CDR3, the DNA is TGTGCCACCAGTGATTTGCCTAGGCCGAGGCGCACTGAAGCTTTCTTT. The rearrangement links TRBV24-1 to TRBJ1-1; D gene uncertain. Trimming took 0 bases from V and 4 from J, leaving 14 bases between them. The CDR3 sequence is 16 residues long. CDR1 is KGHDR, CDR2 SFDVKD, per germline.

This clonotype was seen many times. This chain joins TRBV7-9 and TRBJ2-1, with D perhaps given as TRBD1 or TRBD2 (6 bases each). The V gene's germline CDR1 is SEHNR and CDR2 FQNEAQ (reference sequence). Trimming stripped 1 base from V and 4 bases from J, with 11 bases between. The CDR3 loop spans 15 amino acids. CDR3 sequence (DNA): TGTGCCAGCAGCTTAGATGAGGGGGGTTACAATGAGCAGTTCTTC. As protein: CASSLDEGGYNEQFF.

In its sample, this clonotype was seen many times. The V call is TRBV11-2, the J call TRBJ2-1; 7 bases map to TRBD1. Germline CDR1 reads SGHAT; CDR2 reads FQNNGV. This CDR3 comprises 15 residues. The V segment lost 7 bases and the J segment 1 base; nucleotides outside the gene matches: 7. Here the CDR3 reads CASTRGTESYNEQFF. The CDR3 DNA reads as TGTGCCAGCACCAGGGGGACAGAGTCCTACAATGAGCAGTTCTTC. Based on the CDR3 plus reference TRBV11-2 and TRBJ2-1, the full variable domain is EAGVAQSPRYKIIEKRQSVAFWCNPISGHATLYWYQQILGQGPKLLIQFQNNGVVDDSQLPKDRFSAERLKGVDSTLKIQPAKLEDSAVYLCASTRGTESYNEQFFGPGTRLTVL.

This clonotype showed up just a few times. The genes are TRBV5-1 and TRBJ2-1, with 8 bases that match TRBD2. V gave up 3 bases and J gave up 10 bases; unmatched junction bases: 15. Germline values: CDR1 SGHRS, CDR2 YFSETQ. This CDR3 has 16 amino acids. The CDR3 loop is CASSSGGSGRGGEQFF. The CDR3 coding sequence is TGCGCCAGCAGCTCGGGAGGGAGCGGCCGAGGAGGGGAGCAGTTCTTC. Full variable domain (rest looked up from reference TRBV5-1 and TRBJ2-1): KAGVTQTPRYLIKTRGQQVTLSCSPISGHRSVSWYQQTPGQGLQFLFEYFSETQRNKGNFPGRFSGRQFSNSRSEMNVSTLELGDSALYLCASSSGGSGRGGEQFFGPGTRLTVL.

This clonotype has ten or more counts. J is TRBJ2-2 and V is TRBV30; D perhaps matches TRBD2 (8 bases). CDR1 and CDR2 from the germline V gene are GTSNPN and SVGIG (reference sequence). The CDR3 consists of 14 residues. V was trimmed by 3 bases and J by 4 bases, leaving 12 bases between them. In DNA form, the CDR3 reads TGTGCCTGGAGACGGGAGGGGGCCACCGGGGAGCTGTTTTTT. Its translation: CAWRREGATGELFF.

The chain carries TRBV20-1 and TRBJ2-4, with TRBD2 identical over 7 bases. This CDR3 has 18 amino acids. After removal of 0 bases from V and 2 bases from J, the junction contained 13 bases not matched to a gene. From germline, CDR1 is DFQATT and CDR2 SNEGSKA (reference sequence). The CDR3 sequence: CSARDGNREAGSKNIQYF. The CDR3 nucleotides are TGCAGTGCTAGAGATGGGAACCGGGAGGCTGGCTCCAAAAACATTCAGTACTTC.

In nucleotides, the CDR3 is TGTGCCAGCAGCCCACTAGCGGGAGGTCTTACGACAGATACGCAGTATTTT. Protein: CASSPLAGGLTTDTQYF. The chain employs TRBV7-3 and TRBJ2-3, with 12 bases lining up with TRBD2. V lost 5 bases, J lost 3 bases, and 9 bases stayed unmatched. The germline CDR1 and CDR2 sequences are SGHTA and FQGTGA. The CDR3 covers 17 residues.

This clonotype was counted only a few times. This chain connects TRBV3-1 to TRBJ2-5, with D perhaps matching TRBD2 (5 bases). The CDR3 is made up of 16 amino acids. V lost 1 base and J lost 1, with 13 bases in between. Germline V gives CDR1 LGHDT, CDR2 YNNKEL (reference sequence). CDR3: CASSQGPSGGQETQYF. Written as DNA, the CDR3 is TGTGCCAGCAGCCAAGGACCATCAGGAGGCCAAGAGACCCAGTACTTC.

This clonotype was recorded many times. The rearrangement uses TRBV3-1 and TRBJ2-1, with D perhaps TRBD2 (6 bases). The length of the CDR3 is 13 residues. Germline V gene lookup returns CDR1 LGHDT and CDR2 YNNKEL (reference sequence). Trimming shortened V by 4 bases and J by 4 bases, and 8 bases separated the two germline ends. This chain's CDR3 is CASSRRGYNEQFF. In DNA form, the CDR3 reads TGTGCCAGCAGCCGCCGGGGGTACAATGAGCAGTTCTTC.

In regard to this clonotype: Since the CDR3 does not end with the conserved phenylalanine or tryptophan, this likely comes from a read error. V is TRBV3-1 and J is TRBJ2-7; D call uncertain. Trimming took off 0 bases at V and 5 bases at J, with 5 bases between the two ends. Germline loops: CDR1 LGHDT, CDR2 YNNKEL (reference sequence). The CDR3 sequence is 12 residues long. As DNA, the CDR3 is TGTGCCAGCAGCCAAGAGACCCACGAGCAGTACCTC. Residues: CASSQETHEQYL.

This clonotype occurred many times. The CDR3 sequence: CASSLSLKAKNIQYF. DNA of the CDR3: TGTGCCAGCAGCTTAAGTTTGAAAGCCAAAAACATTCAGTACTTC. This chain uses TRBV7-9 with TRBJ2-4; no reliable D call. Trimming stripped 2 bases from V and 0 bases from J, with 8 bases between. The CDR3 has 15 residues. The germline CDR1 and CDR2 sequences are SEHNR and FQNEAQ (reference sequence).

This clonotype was counted between two and nine times. The chain carries TRBV3-1 and TRBJ1-1, with D maybe TRBD1 (6 bases). Germline V gene lookup returns CDR1 LGHDT and CDR2 YNNKEL (reference sequence). V was trimmed by 2 bases and J by 3 bases, leaving 13 bases between them. The CDR3 loop spans 15 amino acids. The CDR3 region is CASSQQGSLDTEAFF. In DNA, the CDR3 is TGTGCCAGCAGCCAACAGGGGAGTTTGGACACTGAAGCTTTCTTT.

The chain couples TRBV28 to TRBJ1-2; 9 bases map to TRBD1. The ends lost 2 bases at V and 8 bases at J; junction bases unmatched: 3. The CDR3 is 13 amino acids. Per the germline V gene, CDR1 is MDHEN and CDR2 is SYDVKM. The CDR3 DNA reads TGTGCCAGCAGTTTAACAGGGGGCCGGGGCTACACCTTC. Translating gives CASSLTGGRGYTF.

This clonotype was counted many times. This chain connects TRBV2 to TRBJ2-7; no clear D. The CDR3 has 14 amino acids. In germline, CDR1 is SNHLY, CDR2 FYNNEI. V shed 3 bases and J shed 6 bases, with 15 bases lying between them. CDR3 sequence: CASSERFLVREQYF. In DNA form, the CDR3 reads TGTGCCAGCAGTGAGCGGTTTTTAGTTCGCGAGCAGTACTTC.

Ten or more counts support this clonotype. The rearrangement uses TRBV20-1 and TRBJ2-7, with TRBD2 matching over 9 bases. The germline CDR1 and CDR2 sequences are DFQATT and SNEGSKA (reference sequence). The CDR3 runs 13 residues. V trimming: 5 bases; J trimming: 1 base; junction bases outside the gene matches: 3. The CDR3 nucleotides read TGCAGTGCTCGCGGGAGGGCGTCCTACGAGCAGTACTTC. Its protein is CSARGRASYEQYF.

This clonotype showed up many times. This chain joins TRBV5-1 and TRBJ2-3; 10 nucleotides agree with TRBD1. Germline V lookup: CDR1 SGHRS, CDR2 YFSETQ. The CDR3 spans 16 residues. V gave up 3 bases and J gave up 2 bases; unmatched junction bases: 6. CDR3: CASSSGQGGSTDTQYF. The DNA for the CDR3 is TGCGCCAGCAGCTCCGGACAGGGGGGTTCCACAGATACGCAGTATTTT.

This clonotype was found many times. The gene calls are TRBV6-2 or TRBV6-3 and TRBJ2-1; 11 bases line up with TRBD2. CDR1 is MNHEY and CDR2 is SVGEGT in the germline V gene. V was clipped by 4 bases and J by 6 bases; unmatched bases: 5. This CDR3 has 15 amino acids. CDR3 in DNA: TGTGCCAGCAGTTCCACTAGCGGGAGAGGCAATGAGCAGTTCTTC. Protein sequence: CASSSTSGRGNEQFF.

This clonotype was recorded many times. The chain carries TRBV3-1 and TRBJ2-7; a possible D gene is TRBD2 (5 bases). Germline lookup yields CDR1 LGHDT and CDR2 YNNKEL (reference sequence). CDR3 length: 15 residues. Trimming left V 4 bases short and J 4 bases short, with 17 bases between. The CDR3 DNA reads as TGTGCCAGCAGCCCCAACGCGGGTCGAAGTTACGAGCAGTACTTC. Translating gives CASSPNAGRSYEQYF.

Ten or more counts support this clonotype. For the CDR3, the DNA is TGTGCCAGCTCCCGATGGGGAGGGAATCAGCCCCAGCATTTT. Its protein is CASSRWGGNQPQHF. V and J are TRBV18 and TRBJ1-5; no clear D. The V end lost 6 bases, the J end lost 4 bases, and 13 bases lay between the germline ends. Germline loops: CDR1 KGHSH, CDR2 LQKENI. The CDR3 extends over 14 amino acids.